The 8 T cell receptor beta chains below were found in one sample sequenced in a study of tissue T cells after allogeneic stem cell transplantation. Adult allogeneic hematopoietic cell transplant recipients with steroid-refractory graft-versus-host disease were prospectively enrolled for research autopsy. This table comes from immunoSEQ multiplex PCR, and its TCRdb copy is limited to in-frame clones, with some not included. The sample lists about 4,000 clones, 78% seen once, with roughly 12% in the top ten. The sequenced sample was esophageal tissue, obtained at autopsy. These receptor sequences come from a male patient aged 60 or older with steroid-refractory graft-versus-host disease after an allogeneic stem cell transplant. Certain T cells may be donor cells from the graft.

The chain combines TRBV2 with TRBJ2-7; 7 nucleotides agree with TRBD1. The length of the CDR3 is 13 residues. The V and J ends lost 9 bases and 3 bases, in that order; junction bases with no gene match: 8. Germline V gene sequence: CDR1 SNHLY, CDR2 FYNNEI. The CDR3 region is CASKPTGSYEQYF. For the CDR3, the DNA is TGTGCCAGTAAACCGACAGGGAGCTACGAGCAGTACTTC.

The rearrangement uses TRBV28 and TRBJ1-2; 7 nucleotides line up with TRBD1. Germline CDR1 is MDHEN and CDR2 is SYDVKM. CDR3 length: 12 residues. V lost 5 bases and J lost 8; bases outside the gene matches: 5. This CDR3 reads CASSDRVHGYTF. In DNA, the CDR3 is TGTGCCAGCAGTGACAGGGTACACGGCTACACCTTC.

The chain links TRBV7-9 to TRBJ2-5; tentative D call: TRBD2 (6 bases). The germline CDR1 and CDR2 sequences are SEHNR and FQNEAQ (reference sequence). Trimming took 1 base from V and 5 from J, leaving 11 bases between them. The CDR3 has 14 amino acids. Here the CDR3 reads CASSLESGVETQYF. In DNA, the CDR3 is TGTGCCAGCAGCTTAGAGTCGGGAGTGGAGACCCAGTACTTC.

The chain is built from TRBV7-2 and TRBJ1-5; tentative D call: TRBD1 (6 bases). The germline V and J ends were trimmed by 2 bases and 7 bases, with 18 bases remaining between them. This CDR3 has 16 residues. From germline, CDR1 is SGHTA and CDR2 FQGNSA. CDR3 DNA sequence: TGTGCCAGCAGCTTATCCGGCGGCGGGGGGGGCCAGCCCCAGCATTTT. Translating it yields CASSLSGGGGGQPQHF.

The rearrangement joins TRBV6-2 or TRBV6-3 to TRBJ1-4; D is perhaps TRBD1 (5 bases). Per the germline V gene, CDR1 is MNHEY and CDR2 is SVGEGT. V was pared by 0 bases and J by 3 bases, with 11 bases between. This CDR3 is 16 amino acids long. The CDR3 protein is CASSYSGRSSNEKLFF. In nucleotides, the CDR3 is TGTGCCAGCAGTTACTCGGGACGTTCATCTAATGAAAAACTGTTTTTT.

The chain recombines TRBV9 with TRBJ2-5; perhaps D is TRBD1 or TRBD2 (5 bases each). The germline V gene has CDR1 SGDLS and CDR2 YYNGEE. The CDR3 contains 19 residues. V dropped 2 bases and J dropped 3 bases, with 26 bases sitting between them. The CDR3 DNA sequence: TGTGCCAGCAGCGTTATCTATCGGGGACCCTTAGACCTCAAAGAGACCCAGTACTTC. Translating gives CASSVIYRGPLDLKETQYF. Together with reference TRBV9 and TRBJ2-5, the CDR3 gives the full variable domain: DSGVTQTPKHLITATGQRVTLRCSPRSGDLSVYWYQQSLDQGLQFLIQYYNGEERAKGNILERFSAQQFPDLHSELNLSSLELGDSALYFCASSVIYRGPLDLKETQYFGPGTRLLVL.

The V gene is TRBV6-5, the J gene TRBJ2-7; 10 bases line up with TRBD1. Germline CDR1 MNHEY, CDR2 SVGAGI. Germline trimming cut 7 bases from V and 3 bases from J; bases unmatched to any gene: 9. CDR3 length: 15 amino acids. The DNA for the CDR3 is TGTGCCAGCAACGCATGGACAGGGGGAGTCTACGAGCAGTACTTC. Protein: CASNAWTGGVYEQYF.

The chain joins TRBV7-2 to TRBJ1-1; D is perhaps TRBD1 (5 bases). CDR1 SGHTA and CDR2 FQGNSA come from the germline V gene. Trimming took 5 bases from V and 1 from J, leaving 14 bases between them. The length of the CDR3 is 15 residues. The chain's CDR3 is CASSLVGGTNTEAFF. The CDR3 bases are TGTGCCAGCAGCCTGGTTGGGGGGACGAACACTGAAGCTTTCTTT.